The 32 T cell receptor beta chains below all came from one sample that was sequenced in a study of T cells after yellow fever vaccination. A single record per CDR3 protein comes from TCRdb applying MiXCR to the 5' RACE reads. The sample has around 530,000 distinct CDR3 sequences; about a sixth are singletons. Here the sequenced sample was PBMCs, taken 5 days after the first yellow fever vaccination. All receptors derive from a man aged 18-30 years who received the YFV17D yellow fever vaccine.

This clonotype appeared a few times. The rearrangement joins TRBV7-9 to TRBJ2-1; TRBD2 aligns across 12 bases. V was clipped by 5 bases and J by 4 bases; unmatched bases: 9. From germline, CDR1 is SEHNR and CDR2 FQNEAQ (reference sequence). This CDR3 comprises 17 residues. The CDR3 here is CASSVTVLAGGYNEQFF. The CDR3 DNA follows: TGTGCCAGCAGCGTCACCGTACTAGCGGGGGGATACAATGAGCAGTTCTTC.

This clonotype was picked up a small number of times. The genes are TRBV4-3 and TRBJ2-2, with 10 nucleotides matching TRBD2. The CDR3 is 16 residues long. Germline V lookup: CDR1 LGHNA, CDR2 YSLEER. With 2 bases clipped from V and 9 bases from J, the junction kept 9 bases outside the gene matches. CDR3 sequence: CASSQLAGGVRRELFF. CDR3 DNA sequence: TGCGCCAGCAGCCAATTAGCGGGGGGAGTTAGAAGGGAGCTGTTTTTT.

This clonotype is classed as large. V gene TRBV5-1 combines with J gene TRBJ2-2; D not resolved. Germline values: CDR1 SGHRS, CDR2 YFSETQ. This CDR3 is 14 amino acids long. The V and J ends lost 4 bases and 1 base respectively, with 8 bases between them. The CDR3 region has the DNA TGCGCCAGCAGCCCAGGAATGAACACCGGGGAGCTGTTTTTT. This gives the protein CASSPGMNTGELFF.

This clonotype was counted ten times or more. This rearrangement joins TRBV5-1 to TRBJ2-1; D tentatively reads TRBD1 or TRBD2 (5 bases each). Germline loops: CDR1 SGHRS, CDR2 YFSETQ. This CDR3 is built from 13 residues. The ends were cut back, 4 bases at V and 8 bases at J, with 13 bases in the middle. CDR3 nucleotide sequence: TGCGCCAGCAGCCCCCACCGGGGCGATGAGCAGTTCTTC. This sequence encodes CASSPHRGDEQFF.

The CDR3 region is CASSPLRRDTGELFF. DNA for the CDR3: TGTGCCAGCTCACCCCTCCGGAGGGACACCGGGGAGCTGTTTTTT. The rearrangement joins TRBV18 to TRBJ2-2; D might be TRBD2 (6 bases). V was clipped by 3 bases and J by 3 bases, with 11 bases between them. Looked up from germline, CDR1 is KGHSH and CDR2 is LQKENI. This CDR3 region has 15 residues. Full variable domain (outside the CDR3, taken from reference TRBV18 and TRBJ2-2): NAGVMQNPRHLVRRRGQEARLRCSPMKGHSHVYWYRQLPEEGLKFMVYLQKENIIDESGMPKERFSAEFPKEGPSILRIQQVVRGDSAAYFCASSPLRRDTGELFFGEGSRLTVL.

The chain is built from TRBV6-5 and TRBJ1-5, with TRBD1 matching over 8 bases. The germline V gene has CDR1 MNHEY and CDR2 SVGAGI. The J segment lost 4 bases and the V segment lost 2 bases, leaving 7 bases of the junction unmatched. CDR3 length: 16 amino acids. In DNA, the CDR3 is TGTGCCAGCAGTTACGGGGGACAGGCCCTAAATCAGCCCCAGCATTTT. Translated, it gives CASSYGGQALNQPQHF.

The chain employs TRBV6-5 and TRBJ2-5, with a weak D call TRBD2 (6 bases). The CDR3 consists of 17 residues. Germline loops: CDR1 MNHEY, CDR2 SVGAGI. Deletions cut 2 bases from V and 2 bases from J, with 18 bases between. CDR3 sequence: CASSYPNLGSNQETQYF. The CDR3 bases are TGTGCCAGCAGTTACCCAAACCTCGGGAGTAATCAAGAGACCCAGTACTTC.

The DNA for the CDR3 is TGTGCCAGCAGCATCGATCTAGCGGGGATCACAGATACGCAGTATTTT. Translation gives CASSIDLAGITDTQYF. This chain connects TRBV11-2 to TRBJ2-3, with 9 bases fitting TRBD2. The CDR3 has 16 residues. In germline, CDR1 is SGHAT, CDR2 FQNNGV. The V and J ends lost 5 bases and 2 bases, in that order; junction bases with no gene match: 8.

J is TRBJ2-2 and V is TRBV28; weak D call: TRBD1 (5 bases). Between the trimmed V and J ends, which lost 5 bases and 6 bases, there was a span of 10 bases. Germline loops: CDR1 MDHEN, CDR2 SYDVKM. CDR3 size: 13 residues. The CDR3 here is CASSPDSSGELFF. The CDR3 bases are TGTGCCAGCAGTCCAGACAGTTCCGGGGAGCTGTTTTTT.

This clonotype was seen a handful of times. The chain combines TRBV5-4 with TRBJ1-2; the D is unclear. V lost 0 bases and J lost 4, with 7 bases in between. The germline V gene has CDR1 SGHNT and CDR2 YYREEE (reference sequence). This CDR3 has 13 residues. CDR3 sequence: CASSLDFVYGYTF. The CDR3 DNA reads as TGTGCCAGCAGCTTGGATTTTGTCTATGGCTACACCTTC.

This clonotype has ten or more counts. The genes are TRBV19 and TRBJ1-1; 10 nucleotides match TRBD1. The CDR3 runs 17 residues. Trimming took 7 bases from V and 3 from J; bases not matched to a gene: 14. Per germline, CDR1 LNHDA and CDR2 SQIVND (reference sequence). CDR3 protein: CASNSYDRGQEDTEAFF. The CDR3 region has the DNA TGTGCCAGTAATTCCTATGACAGGGGGCAAGAGGACACTGAAGCTTTCTTT.

J is TRBJ1-6 and V is TRBV30; D might be TRBD1 (6 bases). Germline V CDR1 and CDR2: GTSNPN, SVGIG (reference sequence). V was shortened by 0 bases and J by 9 bases, with 12 bases between the two germline ends. CDR3 length: 14 residues. The CDR3 region is CAWSVALGGSPLHF. The CDR3 DNA follows: TGTGCCTGGAGTGTCGCGCTAGGGGGTTCACCCCTCCACTTT.

The gene calls are TRBV12-3 or TRBV12-4 and TRBJ2-1, with D possibly being TRBD1 (6 bases). Trimming cost V 4 bases and J 9 bases, with 13 bases left between them. This CDR3 has 13 amino acids. The DNA for the CDR3 is TGTGCCAGCAGTTCGAACAGGGTCGGTGAGCAGTTCTTC. Protein sequence: CASSSNRVGEQFF.

In this sample, this clonotype turned up a few times. The chain employs TRBV5-1 and TRBJ2-7; D is unresolved. CDR1 SGHRS and CDR2 YFSETQ come from the germline V gene. The CDR3 runs to 15 residues. Trimming left V 5 bases short and J 0 bases short, with 15 bases between. The CDR3 sequence is CASRPSGQSSYEQYF. In DNA, the CDR3 is TGCGCCAGCAGGCCGTCGGGTCAGAGCTCCTACGAGCAGTACTTC. Supplemented by reference TRBV5-1 and TRBJ2-7, the full variable domain reads KAGVTQTPRYLIKTRGQQVTLSCSPISGHRSVSWYQQTPGQGLQFLFEYFSETQRNKGNFPGRFSGRQFSNSRSEMNVSTLELGDSALYLCASRPSGQSSYEQYFGPGTRLTVT.

This clonotype was recorded a few times. V gene TRBV3-1 combines with J gene TRBJ2-5; no reliable D call. CDR1 LGHDT and CDR2 YNNKEL come from the germline V gene (reference sequence). CDR3 length: 13 amino acids. Trimming stripped 0 bases from V and 3 bases from J, with 5 bases between. CDR3: CASSQDSEETQYF. DNA of the CDR3: TGTGCCAGCAGCCAAGACAGTGAAGAGACCCAGTACTTC.

This rearrangement joins TRBV5-1 to TRBJ1-1, with TRBD1 matching over 9 bases. This CDR3 spans 17 amino acids. Germline-derived CDR1 and CDR2 are SGHRS and YFSETQ. Trimming removed 4 bases from V and 0 bases from J; junction bases left unmatched: 10. The CDR3 sequence: CASSLGTGLILNTEAFF. CDR3 sequence (DNA): TGCGCCAGCAGCCTCGGGACAGGGCTAATACTGAACACTGAAGCTTTCTTT. Combining the CDR3 with reference TRBV5-1 and TRBJ1-1 gives the whole variable domain KAGVTQTPRYLIKTRGQQVTLSCSPISGHRSVSWYQQTPGQGLQFLFEYFSETQRNKGNFPGRFSGRQFSNSRSEMNVSTLELGDSALYLCASSLGTGLILNTEAFFGQGTRLTVV.

The chain links TRBV5-1 to TRBJ2-1; TRBD2 matches 10 bases. From germline, CDR1 is SGHRS and CDR2 YFSETQ. V gave up 4 bases and J gave up 5 bases; unmatched junction bases: 3. CDR3 length equals 14 residues. Written as DNA, the CDR3 is TGCGCCAGCAGCGGTACTAGCGGGGACAATGAGCAGTTCTTC. Translated: CASSGTSGDNEQFF. The whole variable domain, filled in from reference TRBV5-1 and TRBJ2-1, reads KAGVTQTPRYLIKTRGQQVTLSCSPISGHRSVSWYQQTPGQGLQFLFEYFSETQRNKGNFPGRFSGRQFSNSRSEMNVSTLELGDSALYLCASSGTSGDNEQFFGPGTRLTVL.

The CDR3 is CASSGRRAGETQYF. The CDR3 bases are TGTGCCAGCAGCGGACGGCGGGCGGGAGAGACCCAGTACTTC. The chain has TRBV9 and TRBJ2-5; possible D gene TRBD2, 5 bases. From germline, CDR1 is SGDLS and CDR2 YYNGEE. V was shortened by 3 bases and J by 4 bases, with 13 bases between the two germline ends. The CDR3 length is 14 residues.

The rearrangement links TRBV6-1 to TRBJ2-1; D uncertain. CDR1 MNHNS and CDR2 SASEGT come from the germline V gene. Trimming cost V 2 bases and J 0 bases, with 8 bases left between them. This CDR3 comprises 15 residues. The CDR3 here is CASSESPLSYNEQFF. CDR3 nucleotides: TGTGCCAGCAGTGAAAGCCCCCTCTCCTACAATGAGCAGTTCTTC.

There are a few counts of this clonotype. The genes are TRBV6-1 and TRBJ2-7; a possible D gene is TRBD1 (5 bases). V was shortened by 5 bases and J by 2 bases, with 16 bases between the two germline ends. Germline V CDR1 and CDR2: MNHNS, SASEGT. The length of the CDR3 is 15 residues. CDR3: CASSRSLTGAYEQYV. The CDR3 DNA reads TGTGCCAGCAGTAGAAGCCTAACAGGAGCCTACGAGCAGTACGTC.

The sample holds a few counts of this clonotype. The chain joins TRBV12-3 or TRBV12-4 to TRBJ1-2; 7 nucleotides agree with TRBD1. This CDR3 is 14 amino acids long. J gave up 3 bases and V 3 bases, and 4 bases lay outside the gene matches. CDR3 sequence: CASSLTGTDYGYTF. The CDR3, as DNA: TGTGCCAGCAGTTTGACAGGGACTGACTATGGCTACACCTTC.

The chain recombines TRBV15 with TRBJ2-7; 7 nucleotides line up with TRBD1. The CDR3 sequence is 14 residues long. V lost 4 bases, J lost 5 bases, and 8 bases stayed unmatched. Germline V CDR1 and CDR2: LNHNV, YYDKDF (reference sequence). CDR3 amino acids: CATSNRQGRNEQYF. The CDR3 coding sequence is TGTGCCACCAGCAACAGACAGGGTAGGAACGAGCAGTACTTC.

The V call is TRBV4-1, the J call TRBJ1-1, with D possibly being TRBD1 (5 bases). This CDR3 region has 15 residues. CDR1 is MGHRA and CDR2 is YSYEKL in the germline V gene. The ends were cut back, 4 bases at V and 5 bases at J, with 17 bases in the middle. The CDR3 loop is CASSPQGFSRTEAFF. CDR3 sequence (DNA): TGCGCCAGCAGCCCCCAGGGTTTTAGTCGGACTGAAGCTTTCTTT.

With regard to this clonotype: A junction boundary mismatches the germline segment, possibly from a read error. The chain has TRBV7-7 and TRBJ2-1; 8 bases fit TRBD2. CDR3 length: 15 residues. Germline CDR1 and CDR2: SSHAT and FNYEAQ (reference sequence). In nucleotides, the CDR3 is TGTGCTAGCAGCTTATTAACGGGGGGGTACAATGAGCAGTTCTTC. Residues: CASSLLTGGYNEQFF.

This clonotype has a handful of counts. The chain has TRBV12-3 or TRBV12-4 and TRBJ2-3; TRBD2 agrees at 7 bases. CDR3 length: 15 residues. V lost 2 bases, J lost 2 bases, and 4 bases stayed unmatched. The CDR3 is CASSLSSGNTDTQYF. The CDR3 DNA is TGTGCCAGCAGTTTATCGAGCGGGAACACAGATACGCAGTATTTT.

The table lists this clonotype with many counts. This chain links TRBV20-1 with TRBJ2-3; D gene unclear. There are 13 residues in the CDR3. Trimming left V 5 bases short and J 0 bases short, with 9 bases between. Germline V gene data show CDR1 as DFQATT and CDR2 as SNEGSKA (reference sequence). CDR3 region: CSAEYSSTDTQYF. CDR3 in DNA: TGCAGTGCTGAATATTCTAGCACAGATACGCAGTATTTT.

This chain uses TRBV5-4 with TRBJ2-3; D is unresolved. The CDR3 has 14 amino acids. Germline CDR1 and CDR2: SGHNT and YYREEE (reference sequence). Trimming stripped 3 bases from V and 4 bases from J, with 12 bases between. CDR3 nucleotides: TGTGCCAGCAGCTCGAGGAAAGGCGCAGATACGCAGTATTTT. Its translation: CASSSRKGADTQYF.

This clonotype was picked up a small number of times. This chain uses TRBV12-3 or TRBV12-4 with TRBJ1-5; D not resolved. V dropped 0 bases and J dropped 4 bases, with 7 bases sitting between them. The CDR3 extends over 14 amino acids. CDR3 sequence: CASSLASRNQPQHF. Here the CDR3 DNA reads TGTGCCAGCAGTTTAGCGAGTCGGAATCAGCCCCAGCATTTT.

This clonotype was observed a few times. The genes are TRBV7-6 and TRBJ1-4, with 9 bases fitting TRBD1. Germline CDR1 reads SGHVS; CDR2 reads FNYEAQ. The CDR3 is 19 residues long. Unmatched junction bases numbered 13, after V lost 5 bases and J lost 0 bases. DNA of the CDR3: TGTGCCAGCAGCCGAGAGACCGGGACAGGGTTTTCAACTAATGAAAAACTGTTTTTT. It is translated as CASSRETGTGFSTNEKLFF.

The chain links TRBV7-2 to TRBJ1-4; D is possibly TRBD1 (6 bases). V was trimmed by 1 base and J by 14 bases, leaving 11 bases between them. The CDR3 spans 12 residues. Per germline, CDR1 SGHTA and CDR2 FQGNSA. The CDR3 nucleotides read TGTGCCAGCAGCTTAGTAGACAGGTCTCTGTTTTTT. This sequence encodes CASSLVDRSLFF.

This clonotype occurred a few times. This chain joins TRBV5-1 and TRBJ1-1; D is perhaps TRBD1 (6 bases). CDR1 is SGHRS and CDR2 is YFSETQ in the germline V gene. Deletions cut 2 bases from V and 0 bases from J, with 14 bases between. The CDR3 has 16 residues. The CDR3, as DNA: TGCGCCAGCAGCTTACGGGGAGGACAGATGAACACTGAAGCTTTCTTT. It codes for CASSLRGGQMNTEAFF.

This clonotype has at least ten counts. The V call is TRBV5-4, the J call TRBJ2-5; TRBD1 aligns across 7 bases. After removal of 0 bases from V and 4 bases from J, the junction contained 9 bases not matched to a gene. From germline, CDR1 is SGHNT and CDR2 YYREEE (reference sequence). This CDR3 spans 16 amino acids. CDR3 nucleotides: TGTGCCAGCAGCTTGGGGTCGACAGGGTGGAGAGAGACCCAGTACTTC. It is translated as CASSLGSTGWRETQYF.